The 24 T cell receptor beta chains below all came from one sample that was sequenced in a study of T cells in localized non-small cell lung cancer. Measured with immunoSEQ multiplex PCR; TCRdb has only the in-frame clones, and not every one. The table records 90,000 to 100,000 clones, roughly 88% of them present only once. The material was PBMCs, obtained before any cancer treatment. The receptors originated from a woman aged 35-75 years with stage II squamous cell lung carcinoma.

The V call is TRBV7-9, the J call TRBJ1-5; D uncertain. The germline V and J ends were trimmed by 5 bases and 2 bases, with 7 bases remaining between them. There are 13 residues in the CDR3. The germline V gene has CDR1 SEHNR and CDR2 FQNEAQ (reference sequence). The CDR3 region is CASSREGNQPQHF. For the CDR3, the DNA is TGTGCCAGCAGCCGAGAAGGCAATCAGCCCCAGCATTTT.

A few counts support this clone. The chain links TRBV19 to TRBJ1-6, with TRBD1 identical over 10 bases. V shed 10 bases and J 11 bases; nucleotides not matched to a gene: 17. Germline values: CDR1 LNHDA, CDR2 SQIVND (reference sequence). The CDR3 runs to 16 residues. The CDR3 reads CATSPVSGTGVTPLHF. DNA of the CDR3: TGTGCCACCAGCCCCGTATCCGGGACAGGGGTTACACCCCTCCACTTT.

The chain has TRBV5-1 and TRBJ1-1; D is perhaps TRBD1 (5 bases). The germline CDR1 and CDR2 sequences are SGHRS and YFSETQ. The CDR3 consists of 16 residues. V was pared by 1 base and J by 2 bases, with 15 bases between. The CDR3 here is CASSLWQGGGNTEAFF. CDR3 sequence (DNA): TGCGCCAGCAGCTTGTGGCAGGGCGGGGGAAACACTGAAGCTTTCTTT.

The chain joins TRBV7-9 to TRBJ2-4, with 11 nucleotides matching TRBD2. CDR3 length equals 16 residues. The germline V gene encodes CDR1 SEHNR and CDR2 FQNEAQ (reference sequence). The trim removed 3 bases at V and 3 bases at J, leaving 4 bases unmatched. CDR3 region: CASSFTSGGGKNIQYF. CDR3 DNA sequence: TGTGCCAGCAGCTTCACTAGCGGGGGAGGCAAAAACATTCAGTACTTC. Together with reference TRBV7-9 and TRBJ2-4, the CDR3 gives the full variable domain: DTGVSQNPRHKITKRGQNVTFRCDPISEHNRLYWYRQTLGQGPEFLTYFQNEAQLEKSRLLSDRFSAERPKGSFSTLEIQRTEQGDSAMYLCASSFTSGGGKNIQYFGAGTRLSVL.

The chain couples TRBV10-2 to TRBJ2-1; 14 bases are shared with TRBD2. The CDR3 spans 14 residues. Germline CDR1 and CDR2: WSHSY and SAAADI. Trimming cost V 6 bases and J 10 bases; bases outside gene matches: 5. CDR3 amino acids: CASRGTSGREEQFF. For the CDR3, the DNA is TGCGCCAGCAGGGGGACTAGCGGGAGAGAGGAGCAGTTCTTC.

V and J are TRBV7-2 and TRBJ1-1, with D tentatively TRBD1 (6 bases). The CDR3 has 14 amino acids. Deletions cut 4 bases from V and 5 bases from J, with 14 bases between. Germline V CDR1 and CDR2: SGHTA, FQGNSA. Here the CDR3 DNA reads TGTGCCAGCAGCTCCCTCGGGGGCGGGACTGAAGCTTTCTTT. Its protein product is CASSSLGGGTEAFF.

The chain employs TRBV19 and TRBJ1-3; D perhaps matches TRBD1 (5 bases). Trimming took off 9 bases at V and 0 bases at J, with 12 bases between the two ends. Germline V gene lookup returns CDR1 LNHDA and CDR2 SQIVND (reference sequence). CDR3 length: 14 residues. The CDR3 protein is CASSQAYSGNTIYF. In DNA form, the CDR3 reads TGTGCCAGCTCACAGGCCTACTCTGGAAACACCATATATTTT. The full variable domain, its missing parts supplied by reference TRBV19 and TRBJ1-3, is DGGITQSPKYLFRKEGQNVTLSCEQNLNHDAMYWYRQDPGQGLRLIYYSQIVNDFQKGDIAEGYSVSREKKESFPLTVTSAQKNPTAFYLCASSQAYSGNTIYFGEGSWLTVV.

The chain is built from TRBV5-4 and TRBJ1-2; TRBD1 agrees at 7 bases. J gave up 4 bases and V 4 bases, and 7 bases lay outside the gene matches. The germline CDR1 and CDR2 sequences are SGHNT and YYREEE (reference sequence). This CDR3 has 14 amino acids. Here the CDR3 reads CASSADRVGYGYTF. In nucleotides, the CDR3 is TGTGCCAGCAGCGCTGACAGGGTGGGCTATGGCTACACCTTC.

The rearrangement links TRBV29-1 to TRBJ2-7; possible D gene TRBD2, 6 bases. This CDR3 spans 12 amino acids. Germline CDR1 is SQVTM and CDR2 is ANQGSEA. V was trimmed by 4 bases and J by 0 bases, leaving 7 bases between them. The CDR3: CSVGRDSYEQYF. CDR3 DNA: TGCAGCGTTGGGCGGGACTCCTACGAGCAGTACTTC.

The rearrangement joins TRBV27 to TRBJ2-1; TRBD2 matches 10 bases. CDR3 length: 16 residues. Germline lookup yields CDR1 MNHEY and CDR2 SMNVEV (reference sequence). The V gene end was trimmed by 0 bases and the J gene end by 5 bases; junction bases not matched to a gene: 4. CDR3 sequence: CASSLSASGGHNEQFF. CDR3 nucleotides: TGTGCCAGCAGTTTATCGGCTAGCGGGGGCCACAATGAGCAGTTCTTC.

The chain uses TRBV11-2 and TRBJ2-3; no clear D. Looked up from germline, CDR1 is SGHAT and CDR2 is FQNNGV. The V and J ends lost 4 bases and 6 bases respectively, with 5 bases between them. The CDR3 has 11 amino acids. The CDR3 sequence is CASSWRDTQYF. CDR3 nucleotide sequence: TGTGCCAGCAGCTGGCGGGATACGCAGTATTTT.

This chain joins TRBV28 and TRBJ1-4; tentatively, D is TRBD1 (6 bases). CDR1 is MDHEN, CDR2 SYDVKM, per germline. This CDR3 comprises 16 residues. V gave up 6 bases and J gave up 2 bases, with 16 bases separating them. This chain's CDR3 is CASRRDTGMTNEKLFF. The CDR3 coding sequence is TGTGCCAGCAGGCGGGACACTGGAATGACTAATGAAAAACTGTTTTTT.

The V gene is TRBV27, the J gene TRBJ2-5; 10 bases are a match to TRBD2. The junction had 14 bases not matched to a gene; V was cut back by 8 bases and J by 5 bases. The CDR3 consists of 16 residues. Looked up from germline, CDR1 is MNHEY and CDR2 is SMNVEV (reference sequence). CDR3 coding DNA: TGTGCCAGCGCCCTAGGCCAGCGGGGGGGCCGGGAGACCCAGTACTTC. Translating it yields CASALGQRGGRETQYF.

This chain links TRBV6-5 with TRBJ1-1, with 7 positions matching TRBD1. J lost 2 bases, V lost 5 bases, and 8 bases had no gene match. This CDR3 spans 15 amino acids. Germline CDR1 reads MNHEY; CDR2 reads SVGAGI. CDR3 sequence: CASSPTGTGNTEAFF. The CDR3 nucleotides read TGTGCCAGCAGTCCGACAGGGACCGGAAACACTGAAGCTTTCTTT.

The gene calls are TRBV6-6 and TRBJ2-1, with TRBD2 matching 12 bases. V shed 6 bases, J shed 6 bases, and the junction held 6 bases outside the gene matches. The CDR3 loop spans 15 amino acids. CDR1 is MNHNY and CDR2 is SVGAGI in the germline V gene (reference sequence). The CDR3 bases are TGTGCCAGCAGCTATACTAGCGGGAGGACCAATGAGCAGTTCTTC. It specifies CASSYTSGRTNEQFF.

CDR3 DNA sequence: TGCGCCAGCAGGCGGGAGGGTGAAAAACTGTTTTTT. It yields the protein CASRREGEKLFF. The V gene is TRBV5-1, the J gene TRBJ1-4; D is unresolved. Trimming left V 5 bases short and J 7 bases short, with 9 bases between. The CDR3 has 12 amino acids. Germline V lookup: CDR1 SGHRS, CDR2 YFSETQ.

In this sample, this clone turned up a few times. V usage is TRBV7-8 and J usage is TRBJ2-5; D gene unclear. CDR1 is SGHVS and CDR2 is FQNEAQ in the germline V gene. The CDR3 length is 11 residues. The ends were cut back, 5 bases at V and 2 bases at J, with 3 bases in the middle. CDR3 region: CASSQQETQYF. CDR3 in DNA: TGTGCCAGCAGCCAACAAGAGACCCAGTACTTC.

This chain joins TRBV6-5 and TRBJ2-5; D remains unclear. Germline CDR1 and CDR2: MNHEY and SVGAGI. V gave up 0 bases and J gave up 2 bases, with 7 bases separating them. The CDR3 is 14 residues long. The CDR3 loop reads CASSYSRIQETQYF. CDR3 in DNA: TGTGCCAGCAGTTACTCGAGGATACAAGAGACCCAGTACTTC.

The chain carries TRBV6-5 and TRBJ2-7; 7 nucleotides agree with TRBD1. The germline V gene has CDR1 MNHEY and CDR2 SVGAGI. The CDR3 loop spans 13 amino acids. J gave up 3 bases and V 2 bases, and 1 base lay outside the gene matches. The CDR3 nucleotides read TGTGCCAGCAGTTACCCAGGGGGCTACGAGCAGTACTTC. Translated, it gives CASSYPGGYEQYF.

The chain carries TRBV18 and TRBJ1-1; a weak D match, TRBD1 (5 bases). The CDR3 consists of 14 residues. Germline-derived CDR1 and CDR2 are KGHSH and LQKENI. V lost 6 bases, J lost 1 base, and 12 bases lay in between. The CDR3 is CASSDRDGNTEAFF. The CDR3 nucleotides are TGTGCCAGCTCGGACCGGGACGGGAACACTGAAGCTTTCTTT.

The V gene is TRBV27, the J gene TRBJ2-6; the D gene could be TRBD1 or TRBD2 (6 bases each). This CDR3 comprises 15 residues. Trimming left V 4 bases short and J 2 bases short, with 9 bases between. CDR1 and CDR2 from the germline V gene are MNHEY and SMNVEV (reference sequence). CDR3 DNA: TGTGCCAGCAGTTCCGGGGGCGCTGGGGCCAACGTCCTGACTTTC. Its protein is CASSSGGAGANVLTF.

The CDR3 is CASSLGRVSDEQYF. CDR3 DNA: TGCGCCAGCAGCTTAGGCAGGGTATCCGACGAGCAGTACTTC. The chain couples TRBV5-1 to TRBJ2-7; D perhaps matches TRBD1 (5 bases). CDR3 length: 14 residues. V was shortened by 2 bases and J by 5 bases, with 14 bases between the two germline ends. Germline values: CDR1 SGHRS, CDR2 YFSETQ. The full variable domain, rest sourced from reference TRBV5-1 and TRBJ2-7, is KAGVTQTPRYLIKTRGQQVTLSCSPISGHRSVSWYQQTPGQGLQFLFEYFSETQRNKGNFPGRFSGRQFSNSRSEMNVSTLELGDSALYLCASSLGRVSDEQYFGPGTRLTVT.

The chain uses TRBV11-2 and TRBJ1-4, with 7 bases identical to TRBD1. This CDR3 is built from 16 residues. V was pared by 2 bases and J by 4 bases, with 7 bases of the junction left unmatched. Germline values: CDR1 SGHAT, CDR2 FQNNGV. CDR3 protein: CASSLMAGQLNEKLFF. In nucleotides, the CDR3 is TGTGCCAGCAGCTTAATGGCGGGACAGCTTAATGAAAAACTGTTTTTT. Full variable domain (rest looked up from reference TRBV11-2 and TRBJ1-4): EAGVAQSPRYKIIEKRQSVAFWCNPISGHATLYWYQQILGQGPKLLIQFQNNGVVDDSQLPKDRFSAERLKGVDSTLKIQPAKLEDSAVYLCASSLMAGQLNEKLFFGSGTQLSVL.

This chain uses TRBV7-9 with TRBJ1-4; possible D gene TRBD1, 5 bases. The germline V gene has CDR1 SEHNR and CDR2 FQNEAQ (reference sequence). CDR3 length equals 15 residues. V lost 1 base, J lost 5 bases, and 11 bases lay in between. The CDR3 nucleotides are TGTGCCAGCAGCTTAGGACAGCACACGAATGAAAAACTGTTTTTT. Amino acid sequence: CASSLGQHTNEKLFF.